A single sample gave rise to the 26 T cell receptor beta chains below, sequenced in a study of Graves' ophthalmopathy and Graves' hyperthyroidism. RNA transcripts provided the template for amplifying TCR beta CDR3 regions. The workflow started with a first-round RT-PCR run with HTBI primers and then moved on to a second-round multiplex PCR. TCRdb independently ran MiXCR on the multiplex PCR reads; one entry per CDR3 protein. The sample has about 1.2 million distinct CDR3 sequences, about 35% seen once. The sample consisted of peripheral blood or thyroid tissue (not recorded which). All receptors come from an adult man with Graves' hyperthyroidism.

This clonotype was seen only a few times. This chain uses TRBV11-2 with TRBJ1-1, with 9 nucleotides matching TRBD1. V was pared by 4 bases and J by 7 bases, with 7 bases of the junction left unmatched. The CDR3 spans 14 residues. The germline CDR1 and CDR2 sequences are SGHAT and FQNNGV. CDR3: CASSSRTGGNEAFF. The CDR3 coding sequence is TGTGCCAGCAGCTCCAGAACAGGGGGCAATGAAGCTTTCTTT. The entire variable domain, with the rest obtained from reference TRBV11-2 and TRBJ1-1, is as follows: EAGVAQSPRYKIIEKRQSVAFWCNPISGHATLYWYQQILGQGPKLLIQFQNNGVVDDSQLPKDRFSAERLKGVDSTLKIQPAKLEDSAVYLCASSSRTGGNEAFFGQGTRLTVV.

This clonotype was recorded many times. The chain is built from TRBV2 and TRBJ1-1; D unclear. The CDR3 runs 16 residues. The V end was cut by 3 bases, the J end by 2 bases, with 16 bases between. CDR1 is SNHLY, CDR2 FYNNEI, per germline. The DNA of the CDR3 is TGTGCCAGCAGTGACCCCTCTCAGGTGAGAAACACTGAAGCTTTCTTT. Translation: CASSDPSQVRNTEAFF.

The V call is TRBV2, the J call TRBJ1-4; 7 bases are shared with TRBD1. J was trimmed by 8 bases and V by 1 base; bases with no gene match: 4. The germline gives CDR1 SNHLY, CDR2 FYNNEI. The CDR3 totals 14 residues. CDR3 in amino acids: CASSEGAGGEKLFF. In DNA, the CDR3 is TGTGCCAGCAGTGAAGGGGCAGGGGGAGAAAAACTGTTTTTT.

In this sample, this clonotype turned up many times. V usage is TRBV7-2 and J usage is TRBJ2-7; 8 bases are a match to TRBD1. CDR3 size: 14 residues. The trim removed 4 bases at V and 6 bases at J, leaving 8 bases unmatched. Germline loops: CDR1 SGHTA, CDR2 FQGNSA. The CDR3 nucleotides are TGTGCCAGCAGCTGGGGACAGGCCAAGTCCGAGCAGTACTTC. Its protein product is CASSWGQAKSEQYF.

This clonotype was observed at least ten times. The chain links TRBV10-3 to TRBJ1-5; unclear D gene. CDR1 ENHRY and CDR2 SYGVKD come from the germline V gene. This CDR3 is built from 13 residues. The V gene lost 8 bases and the J gene lost 4 bases, with 12 bases spanning the gap. The CDR3 sequence: CAIGNDGNQPQHF. As DNA, the CDR3 is TGTGCCATCGGGAACGACGGGAATCAGCCCCAGCATTTT.

There are many counts of this clonotype. The chain uses TRBV5-6 and TRBJ2-5, with D maybe TRBD1 (6 bases). Trimming took 0 bases from V and 4 from J, leaving 13 bases between them. CDR3 length: 15 amino acids. CDR1 is SGHDT, CDR2 YYEEEE, per germline. The CDR3 protein is CASSLVGRGTETQYF. The CDR3 DNA sequence: TGTGCCAGCAGCTTGGTGGGCAGGGGCACAGAGACCCAGTACTTC.

Only a few counts were recorded for this clonotype. This sequence joins TRBV5-4 and TRBJ2-7; TRBD1 matches 7 bases. CDR1 SGHNT and CDR2 YYREEE come from the germline V gene (reference sequence). The V and J ends lost 2 bases and 1 base, in that order; junction bases with no gene match: 18. This CDR3 has 19 amino acids. The CDR3 region has the DNA TGTGCCAGCAGCTTTGGACAGGAACGGGCCAGTACGATTTCCTACGAGCAGTACTTC. The encoded protein is CASSFGQERASTISYEQYF.

In its sample, this clonotype was seen a few times. The chain uses TRBV11-1 and TRBJ2-7; possibly TRBD1 for D (5 bases). With 5 bases removed from V and 0 bases from J, the gap between germline ends came to 17 bases. The CDR3 covers 16 residues. Germline-derived CDR1 and CDR2 are SGHAT and FQDESV (reference sequence). The CDR3 DNA reads as TGTGCCAGCAGCCAAGGGGCCCCACTCAGCTCCTACGAGCAGTACTTC. Translating gives CASSQGAPLSSYEQYF.

This clonotype was seen repeatedly, ten times or more. The rearrangement links TRBV19 to TRBJ1-2; possibly TRBD1 for D (6 bases). The CDR3 runs 16 residues. Trimming took 6 bases from V and 6 from J, leaving 23 bases between them. Germline values: CDR1 LNHDA, CDR2 SQIVND (reference sequence). CDR3 loop: CASRIYGSQGNHGYTF. The CDR3 bases are TGTGCCAGTAGGATCTACGGATCACAGGGTAATCATGGCTACACCTTC.

The chain joins TRBV29-1 to TRBJ1-1; weak D call: TRBD1 (6 bases). Trimming removed 8 bases at V and 3 bases at J, with 16 bases between. CDR3 length: 13 residues. Germline V gives CDR1 SQVTM, CDR2 ANQGSEA. For the CDR3, the DNA is TGCAGCCAGGAAGGGGGAGGAGACACTGAAGCTTTCTTT. Its translation is CSQEGGGDTEAFF.

A note on this clonotype: A read error may produce the germline difference seen at one junction end. The J gene is TRBJ2-7, the V gene TRBV25-1, with 8 bases matching TRBD1. The CDR3 has 17 residues. CDR1 MGHDK and CDR2 SYGVNS come from the germline V gene. For the CDR3, the DNA is TGTGCCTGCAGTGCAGCCCTGGACAGGGCTAACGGCTACGAGCAGTACTTC. Residues: CACSAALDRANGYEQYF.

Concerning this clonotype itself: A read error may account for a junction end that differs from germline. The chain employs TRBV12-3 or TRBV12-4 and TRBJ2-7; TRBD1 matches 11 bases. The CDR3 runs to 13 residues. The CDR3 region has the DNA TGTGCCAGCAGTCCGGGACAGGGGGGCGAGCAGCACTTC. It encodes CASSPGQGGEQHF.

This clonotype has just a few counts. V is TRBV12-3 or TRBV12-4 and J is TRBJ2-7, with D possibly being TRBD2 (6 bases). V was trimmed by 0 bases and J by 6 bases, leaving 9 bases between them. The CDR3 is made up of 13 amino acids. The CDR3 bases are TGTGCCAGCAGTTTAGCGGCGGGGATCGAGCAGTACTTC. This sequence encodes CASSLAAGIEQYF.

This clonotype was observed many times. The V and J genes are TRBV27 and TRBJ1-5; D gene uncertain. The CDR3 has 15 residues. CDR1 and CDR2 (germline): MNHEY, SMNVEV (reference sequence). The V and J ends lost 6 bases and 2 bases respectively, with 14 bases between them. CDR3 in amino acids: CASRSGVYGNQPQHF. The CDR3 DNA is TGTGCCAGCAGAAGCGGGGTCTACGGCAATCAGCCCCAGCATTTT.

This clonotype was found many times. A much larger clone sits a single nucleotide away, making a read error possible. The CDR3 protein is CATSENYEQYF. The CDR3, as DNA: TGTGCCACCAGTGAAAACTACGAGCAGTACTTC. The J gene is TRBJ2-7, the V gene TRBV24-1; D is undetermined. Germline assignment: CDR1 KGHDR and CDR2 SFDVKD. The germline V and J ends were trimmed by 4 bases and 3 bases, with 3 bases remaining between them. The CDR3 consists of 11 residues.

This clonotype came up many times. V is TRBV2 and J is TRBJ1-5; tentative D call: TRBD1 (5 bases). V gave up 1 base and J gave up 2 bases, with 6 bases separating them. The CDR3 contains 14 residues. Germline CDR1 reads SNHLY; CDR2 reads FYNNEI. DNA for the CDR3: TGTGCCAGCAGTGAAGGCAGGGGCAATCAGCCCCAGCATTTT. Encoded protein: CASSEGRGNQPQHF.

This clonotype was seen ten or more times. The CDR3: CASSAGQNSNQPQHF. CDR3 coding DNA: TGTGCCAGCAGCGCGGGACAGAATAGCAATCAGCCCCAGCATTTT. The chain uses TRBV11-2 and TRBJ1-5; the match to TRBD1 covers 7 bases. The CDR3 is made up of 15 amino acids. The V and J ends lost 5 bases and 0 bases, in that order; junction bases with no gene match: 4. Germline loops: CDR1 SGHAT, CDR2 FQNNGV.

The rearrangement links TRBV25-1 to TRBJ1-1; TRBD1 is a possible D gene (6 bases). V was pared by 9 bases and J by 1 base, with 9 bases between. CDR1 is MGHDK, CDR2 SYGVNS, per germline. The CDR3 runs to 12 residues. The CDR3 spells CARGAGNTEAFF. For the CDR3, the DNA is TGTGCCAGGGGGGCTGGGAACACTGAAGCTTTCTTT. Supplemented by reference TRBV25-1 and TRBJ1-1, the full variable domain reads EADIYQTPRYLVIGTGKKITLECSQTMGHDKMYWYQQDPGMELHLIHYSYGVNSTEKGDLSSESTVSRIRTEHFPLTLESARPSHTSQYLCARGAGNTEAFFGQGTRLTVV.

The chain carries TRBV25-1 and TRBJ2-6, with D maybe TRBD2 (6 bases). The germline V gene encodes CDR1 MGHDK and CDR2 SYGVNS. The CDR3 covers 17 residues. Deletions cut 7 bases from V and 2 bases from J, with 18 bases between. CDR3 DNA: TGTGCCAGCATAAACGGAGGCGGGGTAACTGGGGCCAACGTCCTGACTTTC. This sequence encodes CASINGGGVTGANVLTF.

The V and J genes are TRBV6-1 and TRBJ2-2, with 8 positions matching TRBD1. V lost 5 bases, J lost 6 bases, and 11 bases stayed unmatched. The length of the CDR3 is 16 residues. Germline lookup yields CDR1 MNHNS and CDR2 SASEGT. The chain's CDR3 is CASSFGQGRSAGELFF. CDR3 nucleotides: TGTGCCAGCAGTTTTGGACAGGGAAGATCCGCCGGGGAGCTGTTTTTT.

The sample holds many counts of this clonotype. The chain joins TRBV29-1 to TRBJ1-3; D gene ambiguous. The CDR3 is made up of 12 amino acids. V dropped 4 bases and J dropped 0 bases, with 4 bases sitting between them. CDR1 is SQVTM, CDR2 ANQGSEA, per germline. The DNA for the CDR3 is TGCAGCGTTGGGGACTCTGGAAACACCATATATTTT. Translation gives CSVGDSGNTIYF.

This clonotype was found many times. DNA for the CDR3: TGTGCCAGCGGGGGACAGGGGGCGTCGGAGACCCAGTACTTC. Its translation: CASGGQGASETQYF. V gene TRBV25-1 combines with J gene TRBJ2-5, with 12 positions matching TRBD1. CDR1 is MGHDK and CDR2 is SYGVNS in the germline V gene. CDR3 length: 14 amino acids. The trim removed 8 bases at V and 5 bases at J, leaving 6 bases unmatched.

This chain connects TRBV4-2 to TRBJ1-2, with 7 bases that match TRBD1. The germline V gene has CDR1 LGHNA and CDR2 YNFKEQ. The CDR3 runs 15 residues. Trimming at V came to 5 bases and at J to 3 bases, leaving 9 bases not matched to a gene. CDR3 coding DNA: TGTGCCAGCAGCTTGGGATTTCAGGGGGACTATGGCTACACCTTC. Translation: CASSLGFQGDYGYTF.

This clonotype was counted between two and nine times. The chain combines TRBV29-1 with TRBJ2-7, with 7 positions matching TRBD1. The germline V gene encodes CDR1 SQVTM and CDR2 ANQGSEA. V was pared by 7 bases and J by 5 bases, with 2 bases of the junction left unmatched. CDR3 length equals 10 residues. CDR3 sequence reads: CSDRGDEQYF. The DNA for the CDR3 is TGCAGCGACAGGGGCGACGAGCAGTACTTC.

This clonotype was seen ten or more times. The chain joins TRBV7-2 to TRBJ2-7; 7 bases align to TRBD2. V was clipped by 5 bases and J by 4 bases; unmatched bases: 11. The CDR3 has 15 amino acids. Looked up from germline, CDR1 is SGHTA and CDR2 is FQGNSA. CDR3 coding DNA: TGTGCCAGCAGCCCTTCGGGAGGCCCAGGTTACGAGCAGTACTTC. As protein: CASSPSGGPGYEQYF. Filled out from reference TRBV7-2 and TRBJ2-7, the complete variable domain reads GAGVSQSPSNKVTEKGKDVELRCDPISGHTALYWYRQSLGQGLEFLIYFQGNSAPDKSGLPSDRFSAERTGGSVSTLTIQRTQQEDSAVYLCASSPSGGPGYEQYFGPGTRLTVT.

The rearrangement joins TRBV24-1 to TRBJ1-5, with 8 bases matching TRBD1. The CDR3 runs to 16 residues. V gave up 2 bases and J gave up 3 bases; unmatched junction bases: 5. CDR1 is KGHDR and CDR2 is SFDVKD in the germline V gene. CDR3 nucleotide sequence: TGTGCCACCAGTGATTCCCAGGGGGCTACCAATCAGCCCCAGCATTTT. Its translation is CATSDSQGATNQPQHF.